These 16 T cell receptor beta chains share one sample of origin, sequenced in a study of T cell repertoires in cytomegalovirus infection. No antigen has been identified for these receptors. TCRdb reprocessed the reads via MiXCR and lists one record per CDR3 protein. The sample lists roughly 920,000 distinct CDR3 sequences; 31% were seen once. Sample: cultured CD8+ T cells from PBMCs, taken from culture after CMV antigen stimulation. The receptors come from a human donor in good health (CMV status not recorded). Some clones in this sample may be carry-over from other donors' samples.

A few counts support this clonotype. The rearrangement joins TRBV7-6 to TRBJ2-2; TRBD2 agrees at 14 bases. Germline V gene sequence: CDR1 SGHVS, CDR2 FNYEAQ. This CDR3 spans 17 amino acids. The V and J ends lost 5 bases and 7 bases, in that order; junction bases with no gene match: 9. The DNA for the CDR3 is TGTGCCAGCAGCCTCAGGACTAGCGGGGGGCCGGGCGGGGAGCTGTTTTTT. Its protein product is CASSLRTSGGPGGELFF.

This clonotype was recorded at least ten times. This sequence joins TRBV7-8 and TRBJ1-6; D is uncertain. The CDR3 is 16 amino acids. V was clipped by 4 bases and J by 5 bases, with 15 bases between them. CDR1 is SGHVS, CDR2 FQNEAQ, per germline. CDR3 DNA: TGTGCCAGCAGCTCCCTTCAAACCCTAAATAATTCACCCCTCCACTTT. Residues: CASSSLQTLNNSPLHF.

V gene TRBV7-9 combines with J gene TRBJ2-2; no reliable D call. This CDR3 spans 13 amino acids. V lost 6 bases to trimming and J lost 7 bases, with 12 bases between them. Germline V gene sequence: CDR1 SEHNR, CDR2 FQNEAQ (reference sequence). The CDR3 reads CASRALVDGELFF. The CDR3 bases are TGTGCCAGCAGAGCCCTCGTAGACGGGGAGCTGTTTTTT.

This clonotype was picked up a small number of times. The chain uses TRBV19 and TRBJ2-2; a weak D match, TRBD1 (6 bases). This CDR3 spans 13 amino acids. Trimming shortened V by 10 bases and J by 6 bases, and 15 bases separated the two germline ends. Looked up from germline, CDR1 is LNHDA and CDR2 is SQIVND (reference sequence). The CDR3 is CAIRGGSPGELFF. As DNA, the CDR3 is TGTGCCATCCGAGGGGGATCGCCCGGGGAGCTGTTTTTT.

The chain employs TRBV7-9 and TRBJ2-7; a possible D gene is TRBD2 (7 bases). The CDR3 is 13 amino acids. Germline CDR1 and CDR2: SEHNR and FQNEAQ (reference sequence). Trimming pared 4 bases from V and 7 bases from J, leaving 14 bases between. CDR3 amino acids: CASSWGGLSEQYF. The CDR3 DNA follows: TGTGCCAGCAGCTGGGGGGGCCTATCGGAGCAGTACTTC.

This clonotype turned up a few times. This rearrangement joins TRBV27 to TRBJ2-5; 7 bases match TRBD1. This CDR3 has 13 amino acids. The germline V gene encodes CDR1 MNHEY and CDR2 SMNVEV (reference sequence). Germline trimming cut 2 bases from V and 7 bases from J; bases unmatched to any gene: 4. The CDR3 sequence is CASSLTGAATQYF. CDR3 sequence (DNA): TGTGCCAGCAGTTTAACAGGGGCTGCGACCCAGTACTTC.

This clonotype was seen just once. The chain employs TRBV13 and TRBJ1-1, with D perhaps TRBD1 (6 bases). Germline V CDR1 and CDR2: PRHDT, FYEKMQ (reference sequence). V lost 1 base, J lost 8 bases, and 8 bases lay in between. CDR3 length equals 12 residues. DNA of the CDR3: TGTGCCAGCAGCTTAGAACAGGGAGAAGCTTTCTTT. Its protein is CASSLEQGEAFF.

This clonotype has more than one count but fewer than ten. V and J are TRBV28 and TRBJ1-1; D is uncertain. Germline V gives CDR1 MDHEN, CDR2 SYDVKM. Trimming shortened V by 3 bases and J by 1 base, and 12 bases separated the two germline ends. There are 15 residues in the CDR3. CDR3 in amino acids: CASSFMSEPNTEAFF. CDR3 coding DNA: TGTGCCAGCAGTTTTATGTCGGAACCGAACACTGAAGCTTTCTTT.

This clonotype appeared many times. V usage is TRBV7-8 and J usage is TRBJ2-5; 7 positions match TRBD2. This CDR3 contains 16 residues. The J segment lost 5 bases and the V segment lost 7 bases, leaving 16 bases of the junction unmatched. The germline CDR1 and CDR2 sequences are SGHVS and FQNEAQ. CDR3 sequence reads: CASIAAEGGNRETQYF. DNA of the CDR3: TGTGCCAGCATCGCCGCAGAGGGAGGGAATAGGGAGACCCAGTACTTC.

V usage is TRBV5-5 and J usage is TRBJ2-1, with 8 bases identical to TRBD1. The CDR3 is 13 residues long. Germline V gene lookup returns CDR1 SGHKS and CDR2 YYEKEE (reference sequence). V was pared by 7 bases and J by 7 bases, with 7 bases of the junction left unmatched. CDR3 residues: CASGRTGPNEQFF. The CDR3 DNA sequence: TGTGCCAGCGGGCGGACAGGGCCGAATGAGCAGTTCTTC.

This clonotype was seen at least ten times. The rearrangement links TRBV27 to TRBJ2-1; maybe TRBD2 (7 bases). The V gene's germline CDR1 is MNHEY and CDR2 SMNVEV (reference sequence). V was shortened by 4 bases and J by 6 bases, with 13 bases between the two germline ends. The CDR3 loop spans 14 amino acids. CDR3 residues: CASSWGGAGNEQFF. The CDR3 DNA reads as TGTGCCAGCAGTTGGGGGGGGGCCGGCAATGAGCAGTTCTTC.

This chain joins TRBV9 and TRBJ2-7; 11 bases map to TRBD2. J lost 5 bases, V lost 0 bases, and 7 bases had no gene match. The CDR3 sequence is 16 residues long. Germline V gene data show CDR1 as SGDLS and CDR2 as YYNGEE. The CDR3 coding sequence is TGTGCCAGCAGCGTAGCGGATAGCGGGGGGGCCGACGAGCAGTACTTC. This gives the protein CASSVADSGGADEQYF.

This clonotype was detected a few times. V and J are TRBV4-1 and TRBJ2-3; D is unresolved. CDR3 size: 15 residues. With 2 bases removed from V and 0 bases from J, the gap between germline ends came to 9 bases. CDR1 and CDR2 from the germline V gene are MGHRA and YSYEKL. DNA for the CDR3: TGCGCCAGCAGCCAAATTAGGATTAGCACAGATACGCAGTATTTT. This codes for CASSQIRISTDTQYF.

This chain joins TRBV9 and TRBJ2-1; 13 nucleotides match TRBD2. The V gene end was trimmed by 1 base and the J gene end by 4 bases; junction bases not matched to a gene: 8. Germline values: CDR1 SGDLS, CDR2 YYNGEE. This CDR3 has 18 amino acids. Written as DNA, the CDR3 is TGTGCCAGCAGCGTAACCCCGGGACTAGCGGGGTTGTACAATGAGCAGTTCTTC. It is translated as CASSVTPGLAGLYNEQFF.

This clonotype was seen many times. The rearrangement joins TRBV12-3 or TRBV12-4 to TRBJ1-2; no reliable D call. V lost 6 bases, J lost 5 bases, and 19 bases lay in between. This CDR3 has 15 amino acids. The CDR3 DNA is TGTGCCAGCAGGCCGACGGGAGGTCCATATTATGGCTACACCTTC. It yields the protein CASRPTGGPYYGYTF.

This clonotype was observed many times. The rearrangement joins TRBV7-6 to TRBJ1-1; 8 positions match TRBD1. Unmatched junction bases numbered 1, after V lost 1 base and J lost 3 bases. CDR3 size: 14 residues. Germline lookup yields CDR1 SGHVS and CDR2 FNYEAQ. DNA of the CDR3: TGTGCCAGCAGCTTAGGACAGGGGTACACTGAAGCTTTCTTT. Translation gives CASSLGQGYTEAFF.